Below are 32 T cell receptor beta chains sequenced from a single sample in a study of shared clonotypes between healthy human individuals. The protocol was immunoSEQ multiplex PCR, while the TCRdb copy is restricted to in-frame clones and leaves out a portion. Among about 1.5 million clones listed, 96% were seen once. Sequencing input: naive CD4+ T cells sorted from blood. Subset of the sample: CD45RA+ positively selected. The receptors were sampled from a man younger than 40 in good health.

The gene calls are TRBV9 and TRBJ2-3; no reliable D call. The ends were cut back, 3 bases at V and 5 bases at J, with 13 bases in the middle. The CDR3 totals 14 residues. The germline V gene has CDR1 SGDLS and CDR2 YYNGEE. The DNA of the CDR3 is TGTGCCAGCAGCGCCAGAGGCCTGGGAGATACGCAGTATTTT. As protein: CASSARGLGDTQYF. The whole variable domain, remainder taken from reference TRBV9 and TRBJ2-3, is DSGVTQTPKHLITATGQRVTLRCSPRSGDLSVYWYQQSLDQGLQFLIQYYNGEERAKGNILERFSAQQFPDLHSELNLSSLELGDSALYFCASSARGLGDTQYFGPGTRLTVL.

The gene calls are TRBV19 and TRBJ1-5; D is perhaps TRBD1 (6 bases). The CDR3 length is 13 residues. Trimming removed 10 bases at V and 5 bases at J, with 15 bases between. Germline CDR1 is LNHDA and CDR2 is SQIVND (reference sequence). The DNA of the CDR3 is TGTGCCACCGCCGGGGGGCCTCATCAGCCCCAGCATTTT. As protein: CATAGGPHQPQHF.

The chain recombines TRBV5-1 with TRBJ2-7; D is perhaps TRBD1 (5 bases). The CDR3 totals 13 residues. The germline gives CDR1 SGHRS, CDR2 YFSETQ. The V gene lost 0 bases and the J gene lost 3 bases, with 7 bases spanning the gap. The CDR3 DNA follows: TGCGCCAGCAGCTTGGGGGGCCTCTACGAGCAGTACTTC. Translation gives CASSLGGLYEQYF. Complete variable domain (other parts from reference TRBV5-1 and TRBJ2-7): KAGVTQTPRYLIKTRGQQVTLSCSPISGHRSVSWYQQTPGQGLQFLFEYFSETQRNKGNFPGRFSGRQFSNSRSEMNVSTLELGDSALYLCASSLGGLYEQYFGPGTRLTVT.

The V and J genes are TRBV30 and TRBJ1-1; no clear D gene. CDR1 and CDR2 from the germline V gene are GTSNPN and SVGIG (reference sequence). V lost 3 bases to trimming and J lost 12 bases, with 11 bases between them. This CDR3 spans 10 amino acids. CDR3 sequence: CAWRNSAPFF. The CDR3 bases are TGTGCCTGGAGGAACTCGGCTCCTTTCTTT.

The rearrangement uses TRBV9 and TRBJ2-2; D unclear. The V end lost 0 bases, the J end lost 9 bases, and 9 bases lay between the germline ends. The CDR3 runs 13 residues. Looked up from germline, CDR1 is SGDLS and CDR2 is YYNGEE. Here the CDR3 reads CASSVDLSRELFF. CDR3 nucleotide sequence: TGTGCCAGCAGCGTAGATTTGAGTCGGGAGCTGTTTTTT.

The chain combines TRBV28 with TRBJ2-2, with D tentatively TRBD2 (6 bases). V was cut by 6 bases and J by 0 bases, with 14 bases left in between. Germline loops: CDR1 MDHEN, CDR2 SYDVKM. The CDR3 sequence is 16 residues long. Here the CDR3 reads CASSARWGANTGELFF. CDR3 sequence (DNA): TGTGCCAGCAGCGCCAGGTGGGGGGCGAACACCGGGGAGCTGTTTTTT. The complete variable domain, with remaining parts taken from reference TRBV28 and TRBJ2-2, reads DVKVTQSSRYLVKRTGEKVFLECVQDMDHENMFWYRQDPGLGLRLIYFSYDVKMKEKGDIPEGYSVSREKKERFSLILESASTNQTSMYLCASSARWGANTGELFFGEGSRLTVL.

The chain couples TRBV11-2 to TRBJ2-7; possibly TRBD1 or TRBD2 for D (5 bases each). Germline CDR1 SGHAT, CDR2 FQNNGV. This CDR3 is 13 amino acids long. With 5 bases removed from V and 5 bases from J, the gap between germline ends came to 13 bases. This CDR3 reads CASSLRGAHEQYF. CDR3 sequence (DNA): TGTGCCAGCAGCCTCAGAGGGGCCCACGAGCAGTACTTC.

The V gene is TRBV19, the J gene TRBJ1-5; D is ambiguous. Germline CDR1 and CDR2: LNHDA and SQIVND (reference sequence). Deletions cut 5 bases from V and 6 bases from J, with 8 bases between. CDR3 length: 12 amino acids. The chain's CDR3 is CASSPSGQPQHF. The CDR3, as DNA: TGTGCCAGTAGTCCTTCAGGTCAGCCCCAGCATTTT.

This chain uses TRBV20-1 with TRBJ2-3; D is uncertain. Trimming cost V 2 bases and J 5 bases, with 2 bases left between them. The germline V gene has CDR1 DFQATT and CDR2 SNEGSKA (reference sequence). This CDR3 contains 10 residues. DNA of the CDR3: TGCAGTGCTAGAATAGATACGCAGTATTTT. It is translated as CSARIDTQYF.

The V gene is TRBV7-2, the J gene TRBJ1-3; a possible D gene is TRBD1 (5 bases). CDR3 length: 16 amino acids. Germline V gene data show CDR1 as SGHTA and CDR2 as FQGNSA. Trimming took 5 bases from V and 3 from J, leaving 17 bases between them. In DNA form, the CDR3 reads TGTGCCAGCAGCCAAGCCGGTGCCCAGGGTGGAAACACCATATATTTT. The encoded protein is CASSQAGAQGGNTIYF.

The CDR3 nucleotides read TGTGCCAGCAGCTTTGGCAGGGCCTCGAACACTGAAGCTTTCTTT. This sequence encodes CASSFGRASNTEAFF. The rearrangement links TRBV5-6 to TRBJ1-1; possible D gene TRBD1, 5 bases. Germline V gene lookup returns CDR1 SGHDT and CDR2 YYEEEE. The CDR3 runs to 15 residues. V lost 2 bases, J lost 1 base, and 12 bases lay in between.

The V call is TRBV10-2, the J call TRBJ1-5; D is perhaps TRBD1 (6 bases). V was clipped by 4 bases and J by 4 bases, with 17 bases between them. This CDR3 is built from 16 residues. CDR1 WSHSY and CDR2 SAAADI come from the germline V gene. CDR3 amino acids: CASSAIPGQYNQPQHF. The CDR3 DNA reads as TGCGCCAGCAGTGCCATACCGGGACAATATAATCAGCCCCAGCATTTT.

The gene calls are TRBV9 and TRBJ1-2; perhaps TRBD1 as D (5 bases). CDR3 length: 19 amino acids. Trimming took off 3 bases at V and 5 bases at J, with 29 bases between the two ends. The germline gives CDR1 SGDLS, CDR2 YYNGEE. The CDR3 nucleotides are TGTGCCAGCAGCGCTGCTGTACTACCCCGAGGGGTATCGCGGTATGGCTACACCTTC. This sequence encodes CASSAAVLPRGVSRYGYTF.

This chain links TRBV27 with TRBJ2-7; 10 nucleotides line up with TRBD2. This CDR3 has 15 residues. Looked up from germline, CDR1 is MNHEY and CDR2 is SMNVEV (reference sequence). The V and J ends lost 5 bases and 2 bases, in that order; junction bases with no gene match: 6. Here the CDR3 DNA reads TGTGCCAGCAGTAAGCTAGCGGGAGTAACCTACGAGCAGTACTTC. Encoded protein: CASSKLAGVTYEQYF.

The chain carries TRBV7-6 and TRBJ2-1; D remains ambiguous. The CDR3 loop spans 15 amino acids. Trimming took 4 bases from V and 0 from J, leaving 10 bases between them. Germline V gene sequence: CDR1 SGHVS, CDR2 FNYEAQ. The DNA of the CDR3 is TGTGCCAGCAGCTCCAAGTTTACCTCCTACAATGAGCAGTTCTTC. Residues: CASSSKFTSYNEQFF.

This clone was seen only once. The chain has TRBV30 and TRBJ2-1; D is unresolved. From germline, CDR1 is GTSNPN and CDR2 SVGIG (reference sequence). V shed 1 base and J shed 4 bases, with 8 bases lying between them. The CDR3 length is 13 residues. DNA of the CDR3: TGTGCCTGGAGTGGGTCACATTACAATGAGCAGTTCTTC. Its translation is CAWSGSHYNEQFF.

With regard to this clone: This specimen includes other DNA sequences encoding the same CDR3. This chain uses TRBV28 with TRBJ1-1; D is ambiguous. Germline V CDR1 and CDR2: MDHEN, SYDVKM. V lost 3 bases and J 2 bases, leaving 4 bases between the germline ends. The CDR3 runs to 12 residues. CDR3 sequence: CASSFFNTEAFF. In DNA form, the CDR3 reads TGTGCCAGCAGTTTCTTTAACACTGAAGCTTTCTTT.

The rearrangement joins TRBV29-1 to TRBJ2-3; 14 bases map to TRBD2. V gave up 3 bases and J gave up 2 bases; unmatched junction bases: 4. The CDR3 runs to 16 residues. Germline V gene lookup returns CDR1 SQVTM and CDR2 ANQGSEA. The CDR3 spells CSVEGTSGGNTDTQYF. DNA of the CDR3: TGCAGCGTTGAGGGGACTAGCGGGGGCAACACAGATACGCAGTATTTT.

V gene TRBV10-1 combines with J gene TRBJ2-7; TRBD1 matches 7 bases. This CDR3 has 13 residues. Germline CDR1 WNHNN, CDR2 SYGVQD (reference sequence). V was clipped by 2 bases and J by 4 bases; unmatched bases: 2. CDR3 bases: TGCGCCAGCAGTGAGACACAGGGGTACGAGCAGTACTTC. Amino acid sequence: CASSETQGYEQYF.

The chain links TRBV6-5 to TRBJ1-1; no clear D. Trimming shortened V by 5 bases and J by 5 bases, and 18 bases separated the two germline ends. There are 15 residues in the CDR3. Germline V gives CDR1 MNHEY, CDR2 SVGAGI. This chain's CDR3 is CASSQTPGERTEAFF. DNA of the CDR3: TGTGCCAGCAGTCAAACGCCTGGGGAAAGGACTGAAGCTTTCTTT.

This chain uses TRBV28 with TRBJ2-7; 11 bases are shared with TRBD1. Trimming cost V 4 bases and J 2 bases; bases outside gene matches: 4. The CDR3 has 15 residues. Looked up from germline, CDR1 is MDHEN and CDR2 is SYDVKM. The CDR3 region is CASSSGQGVPYEQYF. For the CDR3, the DNA is TGTGCCAGCAGTTCGGGACAGGGGGTGCCCTACGAGCAGTACTTC.

This chain uses TRBV18 with TRBJ2-6, with D tentatively TRBD1 or TRBD2 (5 bases each). In germline, CDR1 is KGHSH, CDR2 LQKENI. V dropped 4 bases and J dropped 0 bases, with 16 bases sitting between them. The CDR3 has 18 residues. The CDR3 DNA follows: TGTGCCAGCTCACTTATACGGGACGGCGGCTCTGGGGCCAACGTCCTGACTTTC. Its protein product is CASSLIRDGGSGANVLTF.

As DNA, the CDR3 is TGTGCCAGCAGCGAAAGAAAAGTGCGGGGATCTGGAAACACCATATATTTT. It encodes CASSERKVRGSGNTIYF. The chain uses TRBV4-2 and TRBJ1-3; no clear D. Trimming removed 5 bases from V and 1 base from J, with 18 bases in between. From germline, CDR1 is LGHNA and CDR2 YNFKEQ. CDR3 length equals 17 residues.

The rearrangement joins TRBV13 to TRBJ1-3; 7 bases align to TRBD1. The CDR3 has 17 amino acids. J was trimmed by 0 bases and V by 5 bases; bases with no gene match: 10. Germline V gives CDR1 PRHDT, CDR2 FYEKMQ (reference sequence). As DNA, the CDR3 is TGTGCCAGCAGCCTAAAGGGACAGCGCTTCTCTGGAAACACCATATATTTT. It encodes CASSLKGQRFSGNTIYF.

The gene calls are TRBV6-5 and TRBJ2-1, with no clear D. The germline CDR1 and CDR2 sequences are MNHEY and SVGAGI. This CDR3 contains 15 residues. The V gene lost 6 bases and the J gene lost 6 bases, with 18 bases spanning the gap. CDR3 bases: TGTGCCAGCAGCCCAGACTGGAAGATTGGCAATGAGCAGTTCTTC. Amino acids: CASSPDWKIGNEQFF.

The gene calls are TRBV5-5 and TRBJ2-7; D perhaps matches TRBD1 (5 bases). V lost 0 bases and J 6 bases, leaving 16 bases between the germline ends. The CDR3 runs to 15 residues. CDR1 and CDR2 (germline): SGHKS, YYEKEE (reference sequence). CDR3: CASSLVAGKHGEQYF. CDR3 bases: TGTGCCAGCAGCTTGGTAGCAGGGAAGCATGGCGAGCAGTACTTC.

The J gene is TRBJ2-2, the V gene TRBV6-1; no reliable D call. Trimming shortened V by 0 bases and J by 3 bases, and 17 bases separated the two germline ends. Per germline, CDR1 MNHNS and CDR2 SASEGT. The CDR3 covers 18 residues. The CDR3 is CASSEAWSGERDTGELFF. DNA of the CDR3: TGTGCCAGCAGTGAAGCGTGGTCTGGGGAAAGGGACACCGGGGAGCTGTTTTTT.

The table lists this clone with a count of one. The chain joins TRBV5-5 to TRBJ2-7; no clear D. Trimming cost V 4 bases and J 2 bases, with 22 bases left between them. The CDR3 loop spans 17 amino acids. The germline CDR1 and CDR2 sequences are SGHKS and YYEKEE (reference sequence). CDR3 DNA: TGTGCCAGCAGCCCGGCTCCGGGCTCGGCCCGTACCTACGAGCAGTACTTC. Protein sequence: CASSPAPGSARTYEQYF. Full variable domain (missing parts from reference TRBV5-5 and TRBJ2-7): DAGVTQSPTHLIKTRGQQVTLRCSPISGHKSVSWYQQVLGQGPQFIFQYYEKEERGRGNFPDRFSARQFPNYSSELNVNALLLGDSALYLCASSPAPGSARTYEQYFGPGTRLTVT.

This clone came up a few times. This chain joins TRBV6-6 and TRBJ2-7, with 7 bases aligning to TRBD2. The germline CDR1 and CDR2 sequences are MNHNY and SVGAGI (reference sequence). Trimming took 2 bases from V and 7 from J; bases not matched to a gene: 5. This CDR3 contains 13 residues. Here the CDR3 reads CASSYAGAGEQYF. The CDR3 region has the DNA TGTGCCAGCAGTTACGCGGGAGCTGGGGAGCAGTACTTC.

This clone appeared a single time. The gene calls are TRBV27 and TRBJ2-1; 10 bases fit TRBD2. The CDR3 covers 19 residues. With 5 bases clipped from V and 3 bases from J, the junction kept 16 bases outside the gene matches. The germline V gene has CDR1 MNHEY and CDR2 SMNVEV (reference sequence). The CDR3 nucleotides are TGTGCCAGCAGTCTTAAACAGGGATTGTGGACTAGCGGCTACAATGAGCAGTTCTTC. Residues: CASSLKQGLWTSGYNEQFF.

The V and J genes are TRBV12-5 and TRBJ2-1, with unresolved D. The CDR3 consists of 13 residues. With 2 bases removed from V and 5 bases from J, the gap between germline ends came to 7 bases. Looked up from germline, CDR1 is LGHNT and CDR2 is FRNRAP. CDR3 residues: CASGLSEDNEQFF. The CDR3 bases are TGTGCTAGTGGTTTGAGCGAGGACAATGAGCAGTTCTTC.

The V gene is TRBV28, the J gene TRBJ2-5, with 9 bases identical to TRBD2. Germline CDR1 and CDR2: MDHEN and SYDVKM. This CDR3 contains 15 residues. The V gene end was trimmed by 6 bases and the J gene end by 7 bases; junction bases not matched to a gene: 12. CDR3 sequence: CASRDTSGLSGTQYF. The CDR3 nucleotides read TGTGCCAGCAGGGATACTAGCGGGCTATCGGGGACCCAGTACTTC.